A single sample gave rise to the 27 T cell receptor beta chains below, sequenced in a study of PD-L1 blockade in urothelial cancer (dated by TCRdb to the late 2010s). In light of the paper, this sample's time point label describes: peripheral blood 6 weeks after treatment start. The method behind the library was the immunoSEQ multiplex PCR assay. TCRdb limited this immuneACCESS table to in-frame rearrangements with V and J called. A share of clones is missing; checked studies link under half to unresolved V genes, and the rest is unexplained. Present in this sample are 40,000 or so clones, almost 85% of which were seen just once. Of the sample, around 13% is held by the ten largest clones. Sequenced material: PBMCs, taken around atezolizumab (anti-PD-L1) treatment. The receptors derive from a man aged 55 to 70 with urothelial cancer.

The chain uses TRBV9 and TRBJ1-1; possible D gene TRBD1, 6 bases. This CDR3 region has 17 residues. The V end lost 3 bases, the J end lost 0 bases, and 18 bases lay between the germline ends. CDR1 and CDR2 from the germline V gene are SGDLS and YYNGEE. CDR3: CASSEGRGPPLNTEAFF. The CDR3 DNA is TGTGCCAGCAGCGAGGGGCGGGGGCCCCCCTTGAACACTGAAGCTTTCTTT.

The chain couples TRBV5-1 to TRBJ2-1; D is uncertain. Per the germline V gene, CDR1 is SGHRS and CDR2 is YFSETQ. CDR3 size: 14 residues. V was clipped by 3 bases and J by 1 base, with 8 bases between them. CDR3 in amino acids: CASSSSRSYNEQFF. The CDR3 region has the DNA TGCGCCAGCAGCTCCTCCCGGTCCTACAATGAGCAGTTCTTC.

This chain joins TRBV1 and TRBJ2-7; the table names TRBD1, a call not compared with the DNA. TRBV1 is labeled a pseudogene. CDR3 length: 20 residues. The CDR3 DNA reads as TGCACCAGCAGCCCTAAGATTAGGGGAACCGGGACACAGAGCTCCTACGAGCAGTACTTC. Its translation: CTSSPKIRGTGTQSSYEQYF.

CDR3 bases: TGTGCCAGCAGCTTAGGACGGTCCGGGAACGAGCAGTACTTC. Translating gives CASSLGRSGNEQYF. The rearrangement joins TRBV7-2 to TRBJ2-7, with D possibly TRBD2 on 5 matching bases. The CDR3 is 14 residues long. CDR1 SGHTA and CDR2 FQGNSA come from the germline V gene. The V end was cut by 1 base, the J end by 5 bases, with 12 bases between.

The chain couples TRBV19 to TRBJ1-4, with a weak D call TRBD1 (5 bases). CDR1 is LNHDA, CDR2 SQIVND, per germline (reference sequence). This CDR3 region has 18 residues. Trimming shortened V by 7 bases and J by 0 bases, and 21 bases separated the two germline ends. CDR3 sequence: CASKSGPGGGSTNEKLFF. The DNA of the CDR3 is TGTGCCAGTAAATCAGGGCCAGGCGGGGGATCAACTAATGAAAAACTGTTTTTT.

V gene TRBV21-1 combines with J gene TRBJ2-1; the table's D call, TRBD2, was not checked against the DNA. TRBV21-1 is flagged as a pseudogene. There are 17 residues in the CDR3. The CDR3 region is CASSRLGDSGRGTEQFF. CDR3 DNA: TGTGCCAGCAGCCGGTTGGGGGACAGCGGGAGGGGGACTGAGCAGTTCTTC.

The chain joins TRBV10-1 to TRBJ1-5; tentatively, D is TRBD1 (6 bases). Germline V gene lookup returns CDR1 WNHNN and CDR2 SYGVQD (reference sequence). The CDR3 is 13 amino acids. Trimming pared 5 bases from V and 5 bases from J, leaving 10 bases between. The CDR3 here is CASSRAGDQPQHF. CDR3 DNA sequence: TGCGCCAGCAGTAGAGCAGGGGATCAGCCCCAGCATTTT.

CDR3: CASSLGGTSVQETQYF. The DNA of the CDR3 is TGCGCCAGCAGCCTGGGGGGGACTAGCGTCCAAGAGACCCAGTACTTC. This chain joins TRBV5-1 and TRBJ2-5; TRBD2 matches 10 bases. Per the germline V gene, CDR1 is SGHRS and CDR2 is YFSETQ. This CDR3 has 16 residues. The V and J ends lost 4 bases and 1 base, in that order; junction bases with no gene match: 7.

This sequence joins TRBV19 and TRBJ2-7, with 7 positions matching TRBD2. The trim removed 6 bases at V and 0 bases at J, leaving 8 bases unmatched. The CDR3 length is 15 residues. The germline V gene has CDR1 LNHDA and CDR2 SQIVND (reference sequence). The CDR3 DNA follows: TGTGCCAGTAGGGAAGCGGGGAGAGGCTCCTACGAGCAGTACTTC. It is translated as CASREAGRGSYEQYF.

This rearrangement joins TRBV19 to TRBJ1-2, with a possible D match to TRBD1 (6 bases). V was cut by 7 bases and J by 2 bases, with 8 bases left in between. The CDR3 sequence is 12 residues long. Germline V gene sequence: CDR1 LNHDA, CDR2 SQIVND (reference sequence). The CDR3 DNA reads TGTGCCAGTAACCAGGGGAACTATGGCTACACCTTC. Amino acid sequence: CASNQGNYGYTF.

The rearrangement joins TRBV4-3 to TRBJ2-7; 10 nucleotides match TRBD1. Per the germline V gene, CDR1 is LGHNA and CDR2 is YSLEER. The CDR3 contains 16 residues. V gave up 3 bases and J gave up 2 bases; unmatched junction bases: 7. The CDR3 nucleotides are TGCGCCAGCAGCCATTCCGGGACAGGGGAAACCTACGAGCAGTACTTC. Protein product: CASSHSGTGETYEQYF.

This chain connects TRBV19 to TRBJ1-5; 7 nucleotides agree with TRBD1. CDR1 and CDR2 from the germline V gene are LNHDA and SQIVND (reference sequence). The V gene end was trimmed by 8 bases and the J gene end by 4 bases; junction bases not matched to a gene: 14. The CDR3 spans 16 residues. CDR3 amino acids: CASVSDRAPTNQPQHF. CDR3 DNA sequence: TGTGCCAGTGTCTCCGACAGGGCGCCCACTAATCAGCCCCAGCATTTT.

The chain is built from TRBV30 and TRBJ2-3; 9 nucleotides agree with TRBD1. Germline V CDR1 and CDR2: GTSNPN, SVGIG (reference sequence). This CDR3 comprises 22 residues. V dropped 0 bases and J dropped 3; count of bases not matched to a gene: 25. CDR3 residues: CAWSVLAPGQGLCLVGTDTQYF. The DNA of the CDR3 is TGTGCCTGGAGTGTACTCGCCCCGGGACAGGGTCTTTGCTTGGTTGGAACAGATACGCAGTATTTT.

This clone was counted a few times. The rearrangement links TRBV18 to TRBJ1-2; a weak D match, TRBD1 (6 bases). Deletions cut 5 bases from V and 6 bases from J, with 19 bases between. CDR1 is KGHSH, CDR2 LQKENI, per germline. The CDR3 extends over 15 amino acids. CDR3 protein: CASSAILQGTDGYTF. The CDR3 DNA follows: TGTGCCAGCTCAGCGATTCTACAGGGAACCGATGGCTACACCTTC. Filled out from reference TRBV18 and TRBJ1-2, the complete variable domain reads NAGVMQNPRHLVRRRGQEARLRCSPMKGHSHVYWYRQLPEEGLKFMVYLQKENIIDESGMPKERFSAEFPKEGPSILRIQQVVRGDSAAYFCASSAILQGTDGYTFGSGTRLTVV.

The chain is built from TRBV19 and TRBJ1-2, with TRBD1 as a possible D gene (5 bases). This CDR3 contains 13 residues. Trimming removed 2 bases at V and 4 bases at J, with 8 bases between. Germline V gene lookup returns CDR1 LNHDA and CDR2 SQIVND (reference sequence). CDR3 in amino acids: CASSIQGGYGYTF. The CDR3 nucleotides read TGTGCCAGTAGTATACAGGGCGGCTATGGCTACACCTTC.

This chain joins TRBV5-8 and TRBJ2-3, with 11 bases aligning to TRBD2. Germline V gene sequence: CDR1 SGHTS, CDR2 YDEGEE. There are 15 residues in the CDR3. The J segment lost 4 bases and the V segment lost 3 bases, leaving 4 bases of the junction unmatched. The CDR3 spells CASSSGGLAADTQYF. The CDR3 DNA reads as TGTGCCAGCAGCTCAGGGGGACTAGCGGCAGATACGCAGTATTTT.

The chain has TRBV7-6 and TRBJ2-7, with D tentatively TRBD1 (5 bases). Germline loops: CDR1 SGHVS, CDR2 FNYEAQ. The CDR3 covers 12 residues. Trimming cost V 5 bases and J 4 bases, with 9 bases left between them. CDR3 coding DNA: TGTGCCAGCAGCCAGGACATTTACGAGCAGTACTTC. Translation: CASSQDIYEQYF.

V and J are TRBV10-3 and TRBJ1-1; D call uncertain. The V gene's germline CDR1 is ENHRY and CDR2 SYGVKD. The CDR3 runs 14 residues. V shed 6 bases and J shed 4 bases, with 15 bases lying between them. The chain's CDR3 is CAIRPNMEATEAFF. CDR3 bases: TGTGCCATCAGACCCAACATGGAGGCCACTGAAGCTTTCTTT.

The chain has TRBV9 and TRBJ2-1, with 13 positions matching TRBD2. The V gene end was trimmed by 3 bases and the J gene end by 0 bases; junction bases not matched to a gene: 12. CDR1 and CDR2 (germline): SGDLS, YYNGEE. The CDR3 is 20 residues long. The CDR3 loop reads CASSGTRTSGGAGSYNEQFF. CDR3 bases: TGTGCCAGCAGCGGAACCAGAACTAGCGGGGGGGCTGGCTCCTACAATGAGCAGTTCTTC.

The chain combines TRBV7-2 with TRBJ1-2, with 7 bases identical to TRBD1. Germline V gene sequence: CDR1 SGHTA, CDR2 FQGNSA. V trimming: 3 bases; J trimming: 4 bases; junction bases outside the gene matches: 2. CDR3 size: 13 residues. CDR3 sequence: CASSFGQVYGYTF. The CDR3 nucleotides are TGTGCCAGCAGCTTCGGACAGGTCTATGGCTACACCTTC.

The chain uses TRBV10-1 and TRBJ2-3; D gene uncertain. The CDR3 has 15 amino acids. The V end lost 3 bases, the J end lost 0 bases, and 10 bases lay between the germline ends. Germline-derived CDR1 and CDR2 are WNHNN and SYGVQD (reference sequence). The CDR3 protein is CASSDGLPSTDTQYF. In nucleotides, the CDR3 is TGCGCCAGCAGTGATGGCCTCCCGAGCACAGATACGCAGTATTTT.

The V gene is TRBV5-1, the J gene TRBJ1-3, with TRBD1 as a possible D gene (6 bases). The V gene's germline CDR1 is SGHRS and CDR2 YFSETQ. V was clipped by 0 bases and J by 4 bases, with 8 bases between them. The CDR3 is 14 residues long. Here the CDR3 reads CASSLAGDGNTIYF. The CDR3 nucleotides read TGCGCCAGCAGCTTGGCAGGGGACGGAAACACCATATATTTT.

V is TRBV6-6 and J is TRBJ1-2, with D possibly being TRBD1 (5 bases). The germline gives CDR1 MNHNY, CDR2 SVGAGI (reference sequence). The CDR3 is 14 residues long. Trimming stripped 10 bases from V and 2 bases from J, with 17 bases between. This CDR3 is CATHVGGPNYGYTF. In nucleotides, the CDR3 is TGTGCCACCCACGTGGGGGGACCGAACTATGGCTACACCTTC.

CDR3 sequence: CASSDTGGEQYF. The CDR3 DNA follows: TGTGCCAGCAGTGATACAGGTGGCGAGCAGTACTTC. This rearrangement joins TRBV6-5 to TRBJ2-7, with TRBD1 as a possible D gene (5 bases). This CDR3 has 12 residues. The V and J ends lost 5 bases and 6 bases respectively, with 11 bases between them. Per germline, CDR1 MNHEY and CDR2 SVGAGI.

The rearrangement uses TRBV11-3 and TRBJ2-1; TRBD2 matches at 9 bases. CDR3 length: 16 amino acids. With V trimmed by 6 bases and J by 0 bases, 6 bases remained unmatched. Germline V CDR1 and CDR2: SGHNT, YENEEA. CDR3: CASSLTLAGSYNEQFF. The CDR3 coding sequence is TGTGCCAGCAGTCTAACACTAGCGGGCTCCTACAATGAGCAGTTCTTC.

The chain combines TRBV2 with TRBJ2-5; D might be TRBD1 (6 bases). The CDR3 is 15 residues long. Trimming stripped 4 bases from V and 2 bases from J, with 14 bases between. Looked up from germline, CDR1 is SNHLY and CDR2 is FYNNEI. CDR3 bases: TGTGCCAGCAGTGGAGCAGGGGCCCTTCAAGAGACCCAGTACTTC. Its translation is CASSGAGALQETQYF.

This clone was counted only a few times. The CDR3 sequence is CASSFGGEGNQPQHF. The CDR3 coding sequence is TGTGCCAGCAGTTTTGGAGGGGAAGGCAATCAGCCCCAGCATTTT. The chain joins TRBV28 to TRBJ1-5; a weak D match, TRBD1 (5 bases). V was trimmed by 3 bases and J by 2 bases, leaving 11 bases between them. The CDR3 covers 15 residues. Germline CDR1 and CDR2: MDHEN and SYDVKM.